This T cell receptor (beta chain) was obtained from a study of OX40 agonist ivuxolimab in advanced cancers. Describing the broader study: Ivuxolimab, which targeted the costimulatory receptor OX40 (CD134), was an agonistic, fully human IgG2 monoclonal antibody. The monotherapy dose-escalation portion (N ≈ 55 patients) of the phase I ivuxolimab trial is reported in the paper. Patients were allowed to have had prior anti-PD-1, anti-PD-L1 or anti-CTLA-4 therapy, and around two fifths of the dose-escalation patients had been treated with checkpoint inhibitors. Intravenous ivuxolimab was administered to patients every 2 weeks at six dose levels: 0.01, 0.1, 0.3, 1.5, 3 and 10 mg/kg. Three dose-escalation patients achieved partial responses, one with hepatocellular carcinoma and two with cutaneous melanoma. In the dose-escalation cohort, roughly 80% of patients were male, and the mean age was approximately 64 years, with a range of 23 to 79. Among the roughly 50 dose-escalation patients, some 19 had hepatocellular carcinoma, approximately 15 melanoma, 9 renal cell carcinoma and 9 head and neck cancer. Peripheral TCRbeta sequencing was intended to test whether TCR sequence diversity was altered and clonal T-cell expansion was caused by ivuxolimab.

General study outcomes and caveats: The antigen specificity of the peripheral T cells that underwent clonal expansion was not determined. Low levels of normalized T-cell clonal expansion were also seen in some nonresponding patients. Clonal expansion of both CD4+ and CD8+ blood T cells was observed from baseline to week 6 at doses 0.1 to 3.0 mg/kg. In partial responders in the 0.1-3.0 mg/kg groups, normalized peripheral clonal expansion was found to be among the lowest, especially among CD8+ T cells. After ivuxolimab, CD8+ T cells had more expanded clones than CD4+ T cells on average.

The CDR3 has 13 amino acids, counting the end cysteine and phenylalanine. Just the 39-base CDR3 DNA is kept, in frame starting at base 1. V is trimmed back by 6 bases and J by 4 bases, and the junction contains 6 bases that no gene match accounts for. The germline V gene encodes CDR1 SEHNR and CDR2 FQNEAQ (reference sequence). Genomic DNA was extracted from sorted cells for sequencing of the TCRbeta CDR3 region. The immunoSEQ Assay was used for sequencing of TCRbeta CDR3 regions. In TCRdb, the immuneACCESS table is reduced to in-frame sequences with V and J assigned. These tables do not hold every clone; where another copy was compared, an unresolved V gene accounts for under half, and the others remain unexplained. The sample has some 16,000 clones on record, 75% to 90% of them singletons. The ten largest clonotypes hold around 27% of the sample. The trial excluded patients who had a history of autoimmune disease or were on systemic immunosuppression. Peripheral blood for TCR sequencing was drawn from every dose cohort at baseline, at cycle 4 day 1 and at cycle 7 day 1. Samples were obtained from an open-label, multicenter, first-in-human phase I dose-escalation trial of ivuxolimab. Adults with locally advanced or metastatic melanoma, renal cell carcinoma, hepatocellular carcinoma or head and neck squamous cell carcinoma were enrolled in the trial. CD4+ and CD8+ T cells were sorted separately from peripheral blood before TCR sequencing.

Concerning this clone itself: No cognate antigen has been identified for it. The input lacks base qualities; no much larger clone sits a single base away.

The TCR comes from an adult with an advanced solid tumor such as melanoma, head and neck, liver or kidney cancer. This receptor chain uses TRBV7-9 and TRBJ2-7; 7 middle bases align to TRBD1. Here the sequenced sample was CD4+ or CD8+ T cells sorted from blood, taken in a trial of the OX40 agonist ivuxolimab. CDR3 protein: CASSSRDSYEQYF. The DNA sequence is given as TGTGCCAGCAGTTCCCGGGACAGTTACGAGCAGTACTTC.